This T cell receptor beta chain is drawn from a study of CD8 T cells in ankylosing spondylitis. Study outcomes and limitations: A motif of fewer than ten highly homologous TCR beta variants was seen as apparently characteristic of ankylosing spondylitis blood.

TCRdb used MiXCR to reprocess the 5' RACE reads, holding one entry per CDR3 protein. The sample holds fewer than 550,000 distinct CDR3 sequences; approximately 5% are singletons and the top ten take roughly 3.5%. The CDR3 contains 13 residues. Per the germline V gene, CDR1 is DFQATT and CDR2 is SNEGSKA (reference sequence). V was trimmed by 3 bases and J by 3 bases, leaving 12 bases between them. Many counts were recorded for this clonotype. What it binds is unknown. This TCR was sampled from a male donor with ankylosing spondylitis. The rearrangement uses TRBV20-1 and TRBJ2-7, with D tentatively TRBD1 (5 bases). The sample consisted of blood, either unsorted or a sorted T cell fraction (not recorded which). The CDR3, as DNA: TGCAGTGCTAGGAGGCAGGGTTTCTACGAGCAGTACTTC. It specifies CSARRQGFYEQYF.